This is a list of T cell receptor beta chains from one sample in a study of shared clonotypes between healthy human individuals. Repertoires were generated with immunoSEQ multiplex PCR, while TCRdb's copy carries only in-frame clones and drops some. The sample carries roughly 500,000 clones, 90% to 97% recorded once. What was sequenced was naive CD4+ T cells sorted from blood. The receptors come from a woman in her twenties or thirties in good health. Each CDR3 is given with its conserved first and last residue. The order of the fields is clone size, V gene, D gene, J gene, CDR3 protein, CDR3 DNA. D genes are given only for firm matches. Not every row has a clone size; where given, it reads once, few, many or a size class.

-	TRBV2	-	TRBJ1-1	CASRLSTEAFF	TGTGCCAGCCGTTTAAGCACTGAAGCTTTCTTT
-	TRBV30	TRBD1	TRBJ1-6	CAWSQTGGPLHF	TGTGCCTGGAGTCAGACAGGGGGACCCCTCCACTTT
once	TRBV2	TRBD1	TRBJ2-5	CASSSRTGAQETQYF	TGTGCCAGCAGTTCCCGGACAGGGGCCCAAGAGACCCAGTACTTC
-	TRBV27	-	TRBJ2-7	CASSLRTGYEQYF	TGTGCCAGCAGTTTAAGAACCGGCTACGAGCAGTACTTC
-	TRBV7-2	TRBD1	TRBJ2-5	CASSSYQGQRSKETQYF	TGTGCCAGCAGTTCATACCAGGGACAGCGGAGTAAAGAGACCCAGTACTTC
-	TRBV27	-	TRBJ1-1	CASSQTSGAPKGTEAFF	TGTGCCAGCAGTCAGACATCCGGGGCCCCAAAAGGCACTGAAGCTTTCTTT
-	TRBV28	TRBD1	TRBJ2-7	CASSSGQGALGQYF	TGTGCCAGCAGTTCCGGACAGGGGGCGCTCGGGCAGTACTTC
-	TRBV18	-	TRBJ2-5	CASSPSTKETQYF	TGTGCCAGCTCACCATCCACTAAAGAGACCCAGTACTTC
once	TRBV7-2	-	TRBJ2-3	CASSFTDTQYF	TGTGCCAGCAGCTTTACAGATACGCAGTATTTT
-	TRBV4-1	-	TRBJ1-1	CASSQPRGRTEAFF	TGCGCCAGCAGCCAGCCCAGGGGCAGGACTGAAGCTTTCTTT
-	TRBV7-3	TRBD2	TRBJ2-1	CASSLNPFSAGEWNEQFF	TGTGCCAGCAGCTTAAACCCCTTCTCGGCGGGAGAGTGGAATGAGCAGTTCTTC
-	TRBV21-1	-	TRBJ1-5	CASSKIDGDRYDSNQPQHF	TGTGCCAGCAGCAAAATAGATGGGGACAGATATGATAGCAATCAGCCCCAGCATTTT
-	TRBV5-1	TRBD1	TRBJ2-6	CASRPRDRASGANVLTF	TGCGCCAGCCGCCCTCGGGACAGGGCCTCTGGGGCCAACGTCCTGACTTTC
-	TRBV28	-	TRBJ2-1	CASRFTSGDYNEQFF	TGTGCCAGCAGGTTCACTAGTGGTGACTACAATGAGCAGTTCTTC
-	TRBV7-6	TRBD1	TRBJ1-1	CASSPFQGESTEAFF	TGTGCCAGCAGCCCCTTTCAGGGGGAGAGCACTGAAGCTTTCTTT
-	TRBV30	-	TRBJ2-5	CAWSKGLETQYF	TGTGCCTGGAGTAAGGGCCTTGAGACCCAGTACTTC
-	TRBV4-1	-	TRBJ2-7	CASSQDKTQFLYEQYF	TGCGCCAGCAGCCAAGACAAGACCCAGTTCCTCTACGAGCAGTACTTC
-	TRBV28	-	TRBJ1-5	CASSLYRGAYRQPQHF	TGTGCCAGCAGTTTATACCGAGGGGCTTACCGTCAGCCCCAGCATTTT
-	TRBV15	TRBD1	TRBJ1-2	CATSRNRDRDYGYTF	TGTGCCACCAGCAGGAACCGGGACAGGGACTATGGCTACACCTTC
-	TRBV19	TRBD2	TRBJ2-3	CATSRPSGIKQYF	TGTGCCACTAGTCGACCTAGCGGGATTAAGCAGTATTTT
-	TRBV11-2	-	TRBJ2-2	CASSSHTGELFF	TGTGCCAGCAGCTCGCACACCGGGGAGCTGTTTTTT
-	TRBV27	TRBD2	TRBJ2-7	CASSPGTSGSVYEQYF	TGTGCCAGCAGTCCAGGGACTAGCGGGAGCGTATACGAGCAGTACTTC
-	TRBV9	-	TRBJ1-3	CASSVLPGGSGNTIYF	TGTGCCAGCAGCGTACTCCCCGGCGGCTCTGGAAACACCATATATTTT